The 9 T cell receptor beta chains reported below all come from one sample, sequenced in a study of T cell responses to AZD1222 COVID-19 vaccine. TCRdb's table, derived via immunoSEQ multiplex PCR, lists solely in-frame clones and lacks some. The sample lists about 29,000 clones, 85% to 95% seen once, with over 8% in the top ten. Sequenced material: peripheral blood, taken on day 0 of AZD1222 vaccination. These receptors came from an adult in good health.

The rearrangement uses TRBV2 and TRBJ2-1, with TRBD2 matching over 9 bases. Germline V CDR1 and CDR2: SNHLY, FYNNEI. The V segment lost 10 bases and the J segment 1 base; nucleotides outside the gene matches: 5. The CDR3 contains 14 residues. The CDR3, as DNA: TGTGCCACCCGACTAGCGGCGTCCTACAATGAGCAGTTCTTC. Its protein product is CATRLAASYNEQFF. Full variable domain (rest looked up from reference TRBV2 and TRBJ2-1): EPEVTQTPSHQVTQMGQEVILRCVPISNHLYFYWYRQILGQKVEFLVSFYNNEISEKSEIFDDQFSVERPDGSNFTLKIRSTKLEDSAMYFCATRLAASYNEQFFGPGTRLTVL.

This chain uses TRBV2 with TRBJ2-3, with D maybe TRBD2 (7 bases). The CDR3 extends over 14 amino acids. The germline V gene has CDR1 SNHLY and CDR2 FYNNEI. Trimming removed 5 bases from V and 3 bases from J, with 12 bases in between. CDR3 amino acids: CASSLRGGTDTQYF. DNA of the CDR3: TGTGCCAGCAGTCTTAGGGGGGGGACAGATACGCAGTATTTT.

This clone was found once. The chain joins TRBV19 to TRBJ2-2; no firm D call. V lost 2 bases, J lost 0 bases, and 10 bases lay in between. Germline V lookup: CDR1 LNHDA, CDR2 SQIVND (reference sequence). This CDR3 has 16 amino acids. The CDR3 DNA reads TGTGCCAGTAGTATATATGCTCAATCGAACACCGGGGAGCTGTTTTTT. Amino acid sequence: CASSIYAQSNTGELFF.

This chain links TRBV19 with TRBJ2-1; the match to TRBD2 covers 8 bases. Germline V gene data show CDR1 as LNHDA and CDR2 as SQIVND (reference sequence). This CDR3 is built from 17 residues. V shed 2 bases, J shed 7 bases, and the junction held 13 bases outside the gene matches. CDR3 sequence: CASSIIGGGPHENEQFF. CDR3 coding DNA: TGTGCCAGTAGTATAATAGGCGGGGGGCCTCACGAGAATGAGCAGTTCTTC. The full variable domain, with the rest looked up from reference TRBV19 and TRBJ2-1, is DGGITQSPKYLFRKEGQNVTLSCEQNLNHDAMYWYRQDPGQGLRLIYYSQIVNDFQKGDIAEGYSVSREKKESFPLTVTSAQKNPTAFYLCASSIIGGGPHENEQFFGPGTRLTVL.

V and J are TRBV13 and TRBJ1-1, with TRBD1 matching 8 bases. V lost 0 bases, J lost 3 bases, and 3 bases stayed unmatched. Looked up from germline, CDR1 is PRHDT and CDR2 is FYEKMQ (reference sequence). There are 15 residues in the CDR3. CDR3 protein: CASSLGQTGDTEAFF. As DNA, the CDR3 is TGTGCCAGCAGCTTAGGGCAGACAGGGGACACTGAAGCTTTCTTT.

In its sample, this clone was seen once. V and J are TRBV11-2 and TRBJ2-7; D call uncertain. Between the trimmed V and J ends, which lost 0 bases and 5 bases, there was a span of 5 bases. There are 12 residues in the CDR3. Germline V CDR1 and CDR2: SGHAT, FQNNGV. Here the CDR3 reads CASSLEVHEQYF. The CDR3 region has the DNA TGTGCCAGCAGCTTAGAGGTCCACGAGCAGTACTTC. The full variable domain, in which reference TRBV11-2 and TRBJ2-7 provide the parts outside the CDR3, is EAGVAQSPRYKIIEKRQSVAFWCNPISGHATLYWYQQILGQGPKLLIQFQNNGVVDDSQLPKDRFSAERLKGVDSTLKIQPAKLEDSAVYLCASSLEVHEQYFGPGTRLTVT.

The chain employs TRBV9 and TRBJ2-3; D is unresolved. V lost 4 bases and J 6 bases, leaving 12 bases between the germline ends. The CDR3 has 13 amino acids. The germline V gene has CDR1 SGDLS and CDR2 YYNGEE. CDR3 residues: CASSINIADTQYF. CDR3 in DNA: TGTGCCAGCAGCATAAACATCGCGGATACGCAGTATTTT.

The chain couples TRBV5-4 to TRBJ2-1; TRBD2 matches 12 bases. This CDR3 spans 17 amino acids. After removal of 2 bases from V and 6 bases from J, the junction contained 9 bases not matched to a gene. Germline V gives CDR1 SGHNT, CDR2 YYREEE (reference sequence). The CDR3, as DNA: TGTGCCAGCAGCTTAAGACTAGCGGGAGTGGGTGGCAATGAGCAGTTCTTC. Its translation is CASSLRLAGVGGNEQFF.

V and J are TRBV7-8 and TRBJ2-3; a possible D gene is TRBD1 (6 bases). The V end lost 1 base, the J end lost 3 bases, and 11 bases lay between the germline ends. CDR3 length equals 15 residues. Germline V gene sequence: CDR1 SGHVS, CDR2 FQNEAQ. The CDR3 region is CASSLVTGQTDTQYF. The CDR3, as DNA: TGTGCCAGCAGCTTAGTCACAGGGCAAACAGATACGCAGTATTTT. Complete variable domain (other parts from reference TRBV7-8 and TRBJ2-3): GAGVSQSPRYKVAKRGQDVALRCDPISGHVSLFWYQQALGQGPEFLTYFQNEAQLDKSGLPSDRFFAERPEGSVSTLKIQRTQQEDSAVYLCASSLVTGQTDTQYFGPGTRLTVL.